Sequencing of this TCR beta chain was carried out in a study of response to subunit inactivated influenza vaccine. The study, taken as a whole, reports: The authors offered the suggestion that each seasonal influenza vaccination recruits few new T cells.

The germline gives CDR1 DFQATT, CDR2 SNEGSKA (reference sequence). CDR3 length equals 14 residues. Between the trimmed V and J ends, which lost 5 bases and 3 bases, there was a span of 17 bases. With respect to this clonotype: What it binds is not known.

One entry per CDR3 protein results from TCRdb running MiXCR on the RT-PCR reads. The sample shows hundreds of thousands of distinct CDR3 sequences, around 8% of them seen only once. The origin of this receptor is a man aged 50-75 years who received an inactivated influenza vaccine. V usage is TRBV20-1 and J usage is TRBJ2-7; possibly TRBD2 for D (5 bases). The sequences come from PBMCs from blood, collected about 24 months after vaccination. CDR3 sequence reads: CSAATLARVYEQYF. CDR3 coding DNA: TGCAGTGCTGCTACTCTAGCTCGCGTCTACGAGCAGTACTTC.